What follows are 20 T cell receptor beta chains derived from one specimen sequenced in a study of blood T cell repertoires in COVID-19. Generated by immunoSEQ multiplex PCR, the TCRdb table keeps only in-frame clones and is missing some. The sample lists tens of thousands of clones; 78% were seen once. The sample was peripheral blood. Receptors originate from a man between 65 and 85 years old with COVID-19, enrolled during active disease.

The rearrangement uses TRBV3-1 (or the pseudogene TRBV3-2) and TRBJ2-3; D unclear. The germline CDR1 and CDR2 sequences are LGHDT and YNNKEL (reference sequence). The CDR3 runs 13 residues. V lost 5 bases to trimming and J lost 6 bases, with 12 bases between them. CDR3 region: CASSSTLWDTQYF. In DNA form, the CDR3 reads TGTGCCAGCAGCTCAACTCTGTGGGATACGCAGTATTTT.

The rearrangement links TRBV27 to TRBJ1-2; possibly TRBD1 for D (6 bases). This CDR3 has 12 amino acids. Trimming removed 5 bases from V and 8 bases from J, with 12 bases in between. Germline values: CDR1 MNHEY, CDR2 SMNVEV (reference sequence). The DNA for the CDR3 is TGTGCCAGCAGTCCTACAGGGTTGGGCTACACCTTC. This translates into CASSPTGLGYTF.

For this clone: The sample has other DNA sequences that encode this CDR3 too. The chain has TRBV28 and TRBJ2-2; a weak D match, TRBD1 (5 bases). Germline CDR1 MDHEN, CDR2 SYDVKM. The CDR3 runs 15 residues. The V gene lost 3 bases and the J gene lost 4 bases, with 12 bases spanning the gap. This CDR3 is CASSLGQGATGELFF. The CDR3 bases are TGTGCCAGCAGTTTGGGTCAGGGTGCCACCGGGGAGCTGTTTTTT.

This rearrangement joins TRBV24-1 to TRBJ2-2; 7 bases align to TRBD1. The junction had 8 bases not matched to a gene; V was cut back by 4 bases and J by 4 bases. Germline loops: CDR1 KGHDR, CDR2 SFDVKD. The CDR3 is made up of 16 amino acids. The CDR3 reads CATSDRGQAFTGELFF. The CDR3 DNA follows: TGTGCCACCAGTGACCGAGGACAGGCCTTCACCGGGGAGCTGTTTTTT.

This clone was seen a handful of times. The chain uses TRBV2 and TRBJ1-4; D perhaps matches TRBD1 (6 bases). The CDR3 sequence is 15 residues long. CDR1 is SNHLY and CDR2 is FYNNEI in the germline V gene. Trimming removed 2 bases at V and 3 bases at J, with 10 bases between. CDR3 residues: CASSELGAANEKLFF. The DNA of the CDR3 is TGTGCCAGCAGTGAATTGGGGGCGGCTAATGAAAAACTGTTTTTT.

The chain joins TRBV4-2 to TRBJ2-1, with 10 bases matching TRBD2. V gave up 1 base and J gave up 9 bases; unmatched junction bases: 6. Germline loops: CDR1 LGHNA, CDR2 YNFKEQ. CDR3 length: 15 residues. The CDR3 coding sequence is TGTGCCAGCAGCCAAGTCTCTAGCGGGAGAGGTGAGCAGTTCTTC. This translates into CASSQVSSGRGEQFF.

The chain carries TRBV10-3 and TRBJ2-7; 9 bases line up with TRBD1. Germline trimming cut 10 bases from V and 4 bases from J; bases unmatched to any gene: 5. The CDR3 is 12 residues long. The germline V gene encodes CDR1 ENHRY and CDR2 SYGVKD. CDR3 region: CATGTGRYEQYF. CDR3 in DNA: TGTGCCACAGGGACAGGGAGATACGAGCAGTACTTC.

This clone was recorded only once. The V and J genes are TRBV7-9 and TRBJ1-5; D is uncertain. The germline V gene encodes CDR1 SEHNR and CDR2 FQNEAQ (reference sequence). Between the trimmed V and J ends, which lost 7 bases and 0 bases, there was a span of 19 bases. CDR3 length: 17 amino acids. This chain's CDR3 is CASIYPVEVYSNQPQHF. For the CDR3, the DNA is TGTGCCAGCATCTATCCGGTCGAAGTATATAGCAATCAGCCCCAGCATTTT.

This chain joins TRBV9 and TRBJ1-3; weak D call: TRBD1 (5 bases). CDR1 SGDLS and CDR2 YYNGEE come from the germline V gene. This CDR3 is 14 amino acids long. V was trimmed by 4 bases and J by 0 bases, leaving 8 bases between them. CDR3 nucleotides: TGTGCCAGCAGCCAAGGGGCCTCTGGAAACACCATATATTTT. Its translation: CASSQGASGNTIYF.

V gene TRBV6-2 or TRBV6-3 combines with J gene TRBJ1-3; D gene unclear. Germline V gene sequence: CDR1 MNHEY, CDR2 SVGEGT. V shed 2 bases and J shed 0 bases, with 8 bases lying between them. The CDR3 is 15 amino acids. The CDR3 region is CASSYGAGSGNTIYF. In nucleotides, the CDR3 is TGTGCCAGCAGTTACGGAGCCGGCTCTGGAAACACCATATATTTT.

The chain links TRBV7-9 to TRBJ1-1, with 9 bases identical to TRBD1. Germline CDR1 and CDR2: SEHNR and FQNEAQ (reference sequence). This CDR3 has 14 residues. V lost 5 bases, J lost 1 base, and 2 bases stayed unmatched. The CDR3 coding sequence is TGTGCCAGCAGCAAGACAGGGGGGAACACTGAAGCTTTCTTT. Residues: CASSKTGGNTEAFF.

This clone was detected only once. The chain links TRBV28 to TRBJ1-2, with 7 bases identical to TRBD1. The CDR3 runs 15 residues. Looked up from germline, CDR1 is MDHEN and CDR2 is SYDVKM. The V and J ends lost 2 bases and 5 bases, in that order; junction bases with no gene match: 8. DNA of the CDR3: TGTGCCAGCAGTTTACAGGGGGGCTGGTGGTATGGCTACACCTTC. This translates into CASSLQGGWWYGYTF.

This rearrangement joins TRBV5-1 to TRBJ1-4; a possible D gene is TRBD1 (6 bases). Germline V gene sequence: CDR1 SGHRS, CDR2 YFSETQ. This CDR3 has 15 amino acids. V dropped 1 base and J dropped 4 bases, with 11 bases sitting between them. The CDR3 sequence is CASSLTQGSNEKLFF. DNA for the CDR3: TGCGCCAGCAGCTTGACCCAGGGGAGTAATGAAAAACTGTTTTTT.

V usage is TRBV2 and J usage is TRBJ2-4; perhaps TRBD1 as D (7 bases). The CDR3 loop spans 15 amino acids. With 2 bases removed from V and 4 bases from J, the gap between germline ends came to 12 bases. Germline lookup yields CDR1 SNHLY and CDR2 FYNNEI. The CDR3 loop is CASSERGDSKNIQYF. In DNA, the CDR3 is TGTGCCAGCAGTGAAAGGGGGGACAGTAAAAACATTCAGTACTTC. The full variable domain, with the rest looked up from reference TRBV2 and TRBJ2-4, is EPEVTQTPSHQVTQMGQEVILRCVPISNHLYFYWYRQILGQKVEFLVSFYNNEISEKSEIFDDQFSVERPDGSNFTLKIRSTKLEDSAMYFCASSERGDSKNIQYFGAGTRLSVL.

This chain's CDR3 is CASSQEARGKLNIQYF. In nucleotides, the CDR3 is TGCGCCAGCAGCCAAGAGGCTCGCGGAAAACTCAACATTCAGTACTTC. The chain joins TRBV4-1 to TRBJ2-4, with D uncertain. Germline assignment: CDR1 MGHRA and CDR2 YSYEKL. V lost 0 bases to trimming and J lost 7 bases, with 16 bases between them. CDR3 length: 16 residues.

V is TRBV7-2 and J is TRBJ2-3; D is ambiguous. Between the trimmed V and J ends, which lost 5 bases and 2 bases, there was a span of 5 bases. CDR1 and CDR2 (germline): SGHTA, FQGNSA. CDR3 length equals 12 residues. CDR3 residues: CASSEATDTQYF. The CDR3 DNA reads as TGTGCCAGCAGCGAGGCCACAGATACGCAGTATTTT.

A single count supports this clone. The chain uses TRBV6-5 and TRBJ1-6; perhaps TRBD1 as D (5 bases). The CDR3 is 13 amino acids. Per the germline V gene, CDR1 is MNHEY and CDR2 is SVGAGI. The ends were cut back, 5 bases at V and 10 bases at J, with 12 bases in the middle. This CDR3 reads CASSTTGGSPLHF. The CDR3 bases are TGTGCCAGCAGTACCACCGGGGGATCACCCCTCCACTTT.

The V and J genes are TRBV5-5 and TRBJ2-3; no firm D call. Trimming cost V 4 bases and J 0 bases, with 6 bases left between them. In germline, CDR1 is SGHKS, CDR2 YYEKEE (reference sequence). The CDR3 is made up of 13 amino acids. Here the CDR3 DNA reads TGTGCCAGCAGCCTCTTTAGCACAGATACGCAGTATTTT. Its protein product is CASSLFSTDTQYF.

The chain recombines TRBV4-3 with TRBJ1-2, with D possibly matching TRBD1 (6 bases). V lost 1 base and J 2 bases, leaving 14 bases between the germline ends. Per germline, CDR1 LGHNA and CDR2 YSLEER. CDR3 length: 16 residues. In nucleotides, the CDR3 is TGCGCCAGCAGCCAAGTACGAGGAGGACAGAACTATGGCTACACCTTC. It yields the protein CASSQVRGGQNYGYTF.

This chain uses TRBV10-2 with TRBJ2-1; TRBD2 matches 11 bases. This CDR3 has 13 residues. V lost 8 bases and J lost 7; bases outside the gene matches: 4. In germline, CDR1 is WSHSY, CDR2 SAAADI. The CDR3 nucleotides read TGCGCCAGCGGTAGCGGGAGGGGGAATGAGCAGTTCTTC. This codes for CASGSGRGNEQFF.